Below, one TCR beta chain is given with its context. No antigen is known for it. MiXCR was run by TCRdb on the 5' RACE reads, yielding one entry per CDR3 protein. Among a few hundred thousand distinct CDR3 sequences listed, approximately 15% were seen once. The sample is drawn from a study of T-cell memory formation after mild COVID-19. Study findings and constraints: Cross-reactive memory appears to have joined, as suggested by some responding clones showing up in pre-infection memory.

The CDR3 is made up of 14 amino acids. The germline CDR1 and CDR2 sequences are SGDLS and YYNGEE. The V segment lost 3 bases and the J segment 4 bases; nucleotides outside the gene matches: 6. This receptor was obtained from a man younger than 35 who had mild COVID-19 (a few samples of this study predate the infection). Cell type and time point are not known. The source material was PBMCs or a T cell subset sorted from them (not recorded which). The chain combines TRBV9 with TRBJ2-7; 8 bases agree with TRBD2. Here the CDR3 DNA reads TGTGCCAGCAGCGCTTCGGCGGGGGGTTACGAGCAGTACTTC. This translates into CASSASAGGYEQYF.